Shown below are 10 T cell receptor beta chains from a single sample sequenced in a study of blood T cell repertoires in COVID-19. Libraries were prepared by immunoSEQ multiplex PCR; TCRdb keeps only in-frame clonotypes and omits some of them. The sample includes about 220,000 clones, about 86% of them seen just once. Source material: peripheral blood. These receptors all stem from a woman in her forties or fifties with acute or convalescent COVID-19.

This chain joins TRBV19 and TRBJ2-1; D gene ambiguous. The CDR3 sequence is 15 residues long. From germline, CDR1 is LNHDA and CDR2 SQIVND (reference sequence). Trimming stripped 5 bases from V and 7 bases from J, with 18 bases between. CDR3 loop: CASSPPRLAINEQFF. CDR3 DNA sequence: TGTGCCAGTAGTCCACCCCGACTGGCGATAAATGAGCAGTTCTTC.

CDR3 in DNA: TGTGCCACCAGTGAACCCCCCGGGACAGGAGAACCTGGGGGGTCCTACAATGAGCAGTTCTTC. The encoded protein is CATSEPPGTGEPGGSYNEQFF. The rearrangement uses TRBV24-1 and TRBJ2-1; TRBD1 aligns across 8 bases. This CDR3 is 21 amino acids long. J was trimmed by 1 base and V by 4 bases; bases with no gene match: 20. Looked up from germline, CDR1 is KGHDR and CDR2 is SFDVKD.

The chain joins TRBV28 to TRBJ1-2; 7 nucleotides match TRBD1. CDR3 size: 11 residues. CDR1 and CDR2 (germline): MDHEN, SYDVKM. Unmatched junction bases numbered 3, after V lost 8 bases and J lost 6 bases. The CDR3 region has the DNA TGTGCCAGCGGGGACAGCCATGGCTACACCTTC. This encodes CASGDSHGYTF.

The chain carries TRBV19 and TRBJ2-1, with TRBD2 as a possible D gene (5 bases). This CDR3 spans 14 amino acids. Trimming took off 1 base at V and 4 bases at J, with 8 bases between the two ends. Germline V gene sequence: CDR1 LNHDA, CDR2 SQIVND (reference sequence). CDR3 sequence (DNA): TGTGCCAGTAGTATAGGAGGGCCGTACAATGAGCAGTTCTTC. Its protein is CASSIGGPYNEQFF.

The chain employs TRBV12-3 or TRBV12-4 and TRBJ2-1; no clear D gene. The V end lost 5 bases, the J end lost 12 bases, and 11 bases lay between the germline ends. The CDR3 is 11 residues long. The chain's CDR3 is CASSPSRWQFF. CDR3 coding DNA: TGTGCCAGCAGTCCATCTAGGTGGCAGTTCTTC.

This clone was detected only once. The V gene is TRBV24-1, the J gene TRBJ2-7; D is perhaps TRBD2 (6 bases). Looked up from germline, CDR1 is KGHDR and CDR2 is SFDVKD. The CDR3 sequence is 14 residues long. The V gene lost 7 bases and the J gene lost 0 bases, with 12 bases spanning the gap. As DNA, the CDR3 is TGTGCCACCAGCGCGGGAAGCTCCTCCTACGAGCAGTACTTC. Translated: CATSAGSSSYEQYF.

This chain uses TRBV9 with TRBJ2-1, with 9 bases identical to TRBD2. The CDR3 has 15 amino acids. With 3 bases clipped from V and 10 bases from J, the junction kept 11 bases outside the gene matches. Germline CDR1 is SGDLS and CDR2 is YYNGEE. The CDR3 is CASSARAGGALEQFF. Written as DNA, the CDR3 is TGTGCCAGCAGCGCGCGGGCGGGAGGGGCATTGGAGCAGTTCTTC.

The rearrangement uses TRBV6-1 and TRBJ2-1; 11 nucleotides line up with TRBD2. CDR1 is MNHNS, CDR2 SASEGT, per germline. The CDR3 runs 18 residues. Trimming at V came to 4 bases and at J to 4 bases, leaving 12 bases not matched to a gene. CDR3 sequence reads: CASSAHLPIAGGYNEQFF. Written as DNA, the CDR3 is TGTGCCAGCAGTGCCCACCTCCCAATAGCGGGAGGGTACAATGAGCAGTTCTTC.

Here the CDR3 reads CASSLSSSYNEQFF. For the CDR3, the DNA is TGTGCCAGCAGCTTATCCAGCTCCTACAATGAGCAGTTCTTC. This rearrangement joins TRBV7-2 to TRBJ2-1; D is ambiguous. CDR1 is SGHTA, CDR2 FQGNSA, per germline. Trimming left V 2 bases short and J 0 bases short, with 5 bases between. The CDR3 spans 14 residues.

The chain links TRBV9 to TRBJ2-2; no clear D. The V end was cut by 0 bases, the J end by 7 bases, with 4 bases between. Germline loops: CDR1 SGDLS, CDR2 YYNGEE. The CDR3 has 12 residues. The DNA of the CDR3 is TGTGCCAGCAGCGTAGTCGGCGGGGAGCTGTTTTTT. Translated, it gives CASSVVGGELFF.